The entry below describes one TCR beta chain. Its antigen is unknown. This record comes from a study of PD-L1 blockade in urothelial cancer. Study-level information: A median of about 140,000 T cells was found in the blood samples. Whole-study findings and limits: Durable-benefit cases showed more tumor-associated blood clone expansion at 3 weeks. Clonality of blood TCR below the median before treatment predicted better survival.

Sequencing was performed with immunoSEQ multiplex PCR; in TCRdb, only in-frame clones are kept and a portion is missing. In the table there are some 76,000 clones, about 89% of which are singletons. Each patient supplied 1 to 8 pretreatment and on-treatment samples. The TCR sequence derives from a man aged 60-69 years with urothelial cancer. Source: PBMCs, taken around atezolizumab (anti-PD-L1) treatment.

This CDR3 reads CASSDREGWATDTQYF. The DNA of the CDR3 is TGTGCCAGCAGCGACAGGGAAGGGTGGGCCACAGATACGCAGTATTTT. The chain carries TRBV9 and TRBJ2-3; D perhaps matches TRBD1 (6 bases). Looked up from germline, CDR1 is SGDLS and CDR2 is YYNGEE. This CDR3 spans 16 amino acids. V was trimmed by 3 bases and J by 2 bases, leaving 16 bases between them.